This record looks at one TCR beta chain sequence and its context. What it binds is not known. Other DNA sequences in the sample encode the same CDR3. These data originate in a study of cytomegalovirus exposure and HLA in healthy donors. Profiled with immunoSEQ multiplex PCR; TCRdb holds only in-frame clones, not every one. The sample consists of 300,000 or so clones, nearly 90% of them appearing once. Study-level points and caveats: Researchers counted around 170 TCR beta chains as cytomegalovirus-associated. For most TCR sequences rarity was the rule, although some public TCRs occurred in many donors.

The germline V gene has CDR1 MNHEY and CDR2 SMNVEV (reference sequence). The CDR3 sequence is 15 residues long. The V and J ends lost 4 bases and 4 bases, in that order; junction bases with no gene match: 2. Sample: PBMCs. The rearrangement joins TRBV27 to TRBJ2-1; 12 nucleotides match TRBD2. The TCR sequence derives from a man aged 30 to 45 in good health and CMV-seronegative. The DNA for the CDR3 is TGTGCCAGCAGTTCACTAGCGGGGGGATACAATGAGCAGTTCTTC. Translated, it gives CASSSLAGGYNEQFF.